The TCR beta chain under discussion was sequenced for a study of shared clonotypes between healthy human individuals. Sequencing was performed with immunoSEQ multiplex PCR; in TCRdb, only in-frame clones are kept and a portion is missing. Counted here are about 1.1 million clones, 75% to 80% occurring once; the ten biggest clones make up approximately 0.52%. Trimming took off 6 bases at V and 3 bases at J, with 13 bases between the two ends. This CDR3 is 14 amino acids long. Germline values: CDR1 LNHNV, CDR2 YYDKDF (reference sequence). The receptor was derived from a man in his late teens or twenties in good health. Some clones in this sample may be carry-over from other donors' samples. The chain uses TRBV15 and TRBJ2-3; D might be TRBD2 (5 bases). What was sequenced was memory CD4+ T cells from PBMCs. Regarding subset: CD45RA-negative fraction. The DNA of the CDR3 is TGTGCCACCAGTTACAGCGGCCTTACAGATACGCAGTATTTT. It is translated as CATSYSGLTDTQYF.